Sequencing of this TCR beta chain was carried out in a study of T cell repertoires in aging, cancer and after chemotherapy. Study findings and constraints: In each cancer cohort, median generation probability increased across chemotherapy, suggesting thymic output rebounded.

Notes on this clonotype: Its target is not known.

The CDR3 totals 11 residues. Per germline, CDR1 SNHLY and CDR2 FYNNEI. V was trimmed by 11 bases and J by 3 bases, leaving 11 bases between them. TRB rearrangements spanning V, D and J were amplified using mixed TRB-A/B primers. TCRdb re-called the multiplex PCR reads through MiXCR, storing one row per CDR3 protein. The sample carries over a thousand distinct CDR3 sequences, 21% recorded once. TCR beta rearrangements were amplified from peripheral blood genomic DNA. The source is a human donor with a solid tumor. Sequencing input: blood. The gene calls are TRBV2 and TRBJ2-7, with D possibly being TRBD1 (7 bases). The CDR3 region is CAGGTDYEQYF. In DNA, the CDR3 is TGTGCCGGAGGGACAGACTACGAGCAGTACTTC.